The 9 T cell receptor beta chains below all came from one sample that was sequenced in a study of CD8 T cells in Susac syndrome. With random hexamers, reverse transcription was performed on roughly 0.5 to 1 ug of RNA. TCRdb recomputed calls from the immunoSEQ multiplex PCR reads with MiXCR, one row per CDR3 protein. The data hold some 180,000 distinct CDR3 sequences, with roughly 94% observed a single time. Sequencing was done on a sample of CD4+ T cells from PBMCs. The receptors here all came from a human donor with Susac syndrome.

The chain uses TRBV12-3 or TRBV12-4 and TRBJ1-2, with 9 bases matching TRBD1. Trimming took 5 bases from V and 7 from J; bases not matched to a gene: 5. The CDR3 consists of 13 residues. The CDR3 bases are TGTGCCAGCAGTGCTACAGGGGGCCGTGGCTACACCTTC. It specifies CASSATGGRGYTF.

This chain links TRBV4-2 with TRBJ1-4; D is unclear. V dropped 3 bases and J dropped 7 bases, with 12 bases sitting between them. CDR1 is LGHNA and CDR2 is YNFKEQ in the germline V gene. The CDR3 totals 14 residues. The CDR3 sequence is CASSQAQEPEKLFF. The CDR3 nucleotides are TGTGCCAGCAGCCAGGCTCAGGAGCCTGAAAAACTGTTTTTT.

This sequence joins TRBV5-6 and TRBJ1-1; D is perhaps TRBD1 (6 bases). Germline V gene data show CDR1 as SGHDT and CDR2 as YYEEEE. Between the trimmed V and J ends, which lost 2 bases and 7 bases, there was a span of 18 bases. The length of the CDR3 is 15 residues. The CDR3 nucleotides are TGTGCCAGCAGCTTCGAGACAGGTGTAGCGGGTGAAGCTTTCTTT. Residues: CASSFETGVAGEAFF.

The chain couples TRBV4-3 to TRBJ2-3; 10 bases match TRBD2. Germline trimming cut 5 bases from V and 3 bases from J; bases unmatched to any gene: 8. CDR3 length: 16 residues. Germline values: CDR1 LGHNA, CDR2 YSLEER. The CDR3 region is CASSEASGRQTDTQYF. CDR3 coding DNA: TGCGCCAGCAGCGAGGCTAGCGGGAGACAGACAGATACGCAGTATTTT.

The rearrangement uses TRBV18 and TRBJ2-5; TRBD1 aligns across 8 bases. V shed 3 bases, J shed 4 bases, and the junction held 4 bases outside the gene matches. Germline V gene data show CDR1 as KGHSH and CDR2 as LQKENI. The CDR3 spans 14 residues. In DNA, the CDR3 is TGTGCCAGCTCACCCCTGACAGGGGCAGAGACCCAGTACTTC. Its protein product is CASSPLTGAETQYF.

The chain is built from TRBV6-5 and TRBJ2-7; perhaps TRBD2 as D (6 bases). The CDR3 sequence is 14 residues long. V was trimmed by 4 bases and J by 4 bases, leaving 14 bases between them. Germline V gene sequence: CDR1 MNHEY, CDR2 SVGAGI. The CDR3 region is CASSSPRAGYEQYF. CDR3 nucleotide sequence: TGTGCCAGCAGTTCCCCCAGAGCGGGTTACGAGCAGTACTTC.

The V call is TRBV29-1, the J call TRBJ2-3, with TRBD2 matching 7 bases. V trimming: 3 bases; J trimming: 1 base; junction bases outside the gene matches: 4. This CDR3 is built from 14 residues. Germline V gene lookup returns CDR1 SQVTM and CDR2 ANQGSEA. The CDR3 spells CSVEAGVGTDTQYF. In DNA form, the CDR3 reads TGCAGCGTTGAGGCGGGAGTTGGCACAGATACGCAGTATTTT.

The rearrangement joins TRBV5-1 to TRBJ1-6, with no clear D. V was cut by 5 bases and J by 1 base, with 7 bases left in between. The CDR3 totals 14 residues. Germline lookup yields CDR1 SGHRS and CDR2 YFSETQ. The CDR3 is CASSLRSYNSPLHF. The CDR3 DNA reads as TGCGCCAGCAGTCTCAGATCCTATAATTCACCCCTCCACTTT.

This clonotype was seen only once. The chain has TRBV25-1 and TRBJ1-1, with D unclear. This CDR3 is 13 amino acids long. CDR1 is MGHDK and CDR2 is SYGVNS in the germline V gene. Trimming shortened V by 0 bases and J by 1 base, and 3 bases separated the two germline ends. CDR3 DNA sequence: TGTGCCAGCAGTGAATACAAGAACACTGAAGCTTTCTTT. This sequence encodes CASSEYKNTEAFF.